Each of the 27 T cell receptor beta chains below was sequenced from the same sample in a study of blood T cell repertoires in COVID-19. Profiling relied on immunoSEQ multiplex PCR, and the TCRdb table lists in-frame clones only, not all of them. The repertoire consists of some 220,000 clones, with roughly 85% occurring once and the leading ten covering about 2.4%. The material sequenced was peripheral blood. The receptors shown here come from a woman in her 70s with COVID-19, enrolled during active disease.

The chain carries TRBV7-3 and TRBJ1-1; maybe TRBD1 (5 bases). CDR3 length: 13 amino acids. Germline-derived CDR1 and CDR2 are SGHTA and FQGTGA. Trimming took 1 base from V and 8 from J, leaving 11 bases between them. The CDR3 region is CASSLRQGSEAFF. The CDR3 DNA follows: TGTGCCAGCAGCTTAAGGCAGGGTTCAGAAGCTTTCTTT. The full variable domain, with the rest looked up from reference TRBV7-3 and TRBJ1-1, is GAGVSQTPSNKVTEKGKYVELRCDPISGHTALYWYRQSLGQGPEFLIYFQGTGAADDSGLPNDRFFAVRPEGSVSTLKIQRTERGDSAVYLCASSLRQGSEAFFGQGTRLTVV.

In nucleotides, the CDR3 is TGTGCCAGCAGCCCACACGGGAAATTGAGCTACAATGAGCAGTTCTTC. Amino acid sequence: CASSPHGKLSYNEQFF. J is TRBJ2-1 and V is TRBV14; the D gene is possibly TRBD2 (5 bases). The V gene lost 4 bases and the J gene lost 3 bases, with 16 bases spanning the gap. The germline V gene has CDR1 SGHDN and CDR2 FVKESK. The CDR3 runs 16 residues.

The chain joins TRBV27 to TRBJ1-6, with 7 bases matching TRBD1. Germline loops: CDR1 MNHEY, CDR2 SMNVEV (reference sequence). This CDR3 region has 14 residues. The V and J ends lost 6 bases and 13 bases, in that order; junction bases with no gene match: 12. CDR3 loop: CASSLRDRFDPLHF. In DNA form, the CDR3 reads TGTGCCAGCAGCCTCCGGGACAGATTCGACCCCCTCCACTTT.

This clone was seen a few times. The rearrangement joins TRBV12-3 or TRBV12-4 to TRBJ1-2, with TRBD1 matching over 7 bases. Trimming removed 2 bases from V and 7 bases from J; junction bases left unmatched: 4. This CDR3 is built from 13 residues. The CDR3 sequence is CASSLRGPRGYTF. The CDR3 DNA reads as TGTGCCAGCAGTTTAAGGGGGCCTCGTGGCTACACCTTC.

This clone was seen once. CDR3 sequence (DNA): TGTGCCACACAGGGCCCCTCCAGCACAGATACGCAGTATTTT. It yields the protein CATQGPSSTDTQYF. The chain recombines TRBV15 with TRBJ2-3, with D maybe TRBD1 (6 bases). The ends were cut back, 9 bases at V and 0 bases at J, with 13 bases in the middle. The length of the CDR3 is 14 residues. Germline CDR1 LNHNV, CDR2 YYDKDF (reference sequence).

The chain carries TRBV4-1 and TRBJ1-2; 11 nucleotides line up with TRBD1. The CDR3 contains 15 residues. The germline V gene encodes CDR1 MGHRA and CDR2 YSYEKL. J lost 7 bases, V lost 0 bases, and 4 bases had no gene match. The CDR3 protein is CASSQEGQGVGGYTF. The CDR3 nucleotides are TGCGCCAGCAGCCAAGAGGGACAGGGGGTAGGTGGCTACACCTTC.

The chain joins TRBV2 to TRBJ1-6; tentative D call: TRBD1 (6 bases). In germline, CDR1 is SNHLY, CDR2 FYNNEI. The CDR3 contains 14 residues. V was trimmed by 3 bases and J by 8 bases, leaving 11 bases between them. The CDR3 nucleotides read TGTGCCAGCAGTGATGAAGCAGGGGATTCACCCCTCCACTTT. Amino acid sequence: CASSDEAGDSPLHF. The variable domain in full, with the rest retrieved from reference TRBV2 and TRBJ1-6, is EPEVTQTPSHQVTQMGQEVILRCVPISNHLYFYWYRQILGQKVEFLVSFYNNEISEKSEIFDDQFSVERPDGSNFTLKIRSTKLEDSAMYFCASSDEAGDSPLHFGNGTRLTVT.

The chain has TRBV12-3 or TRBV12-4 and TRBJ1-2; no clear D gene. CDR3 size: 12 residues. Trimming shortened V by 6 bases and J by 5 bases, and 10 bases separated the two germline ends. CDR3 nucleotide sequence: TGTGCCAGCAGCCTTTCTGCGTATGGCTACACCTTC. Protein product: CASSLSAYGYTF.

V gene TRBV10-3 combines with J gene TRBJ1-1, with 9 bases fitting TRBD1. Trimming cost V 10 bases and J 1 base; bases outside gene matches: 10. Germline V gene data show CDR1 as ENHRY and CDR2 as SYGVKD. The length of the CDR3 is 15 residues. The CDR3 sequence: CARRTGEIRNTEAFF. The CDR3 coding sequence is TGTGCCAGGCGGACAGGGGAGATTAGGAACACTGAAGCTTTCTTT.

CDR3: CASWDRHQPQHF. The CDR3 coding sequence is TGTGCCAGTTGGGACAGGCATCAGCCCCAGCATTTT. The rearrangement uses TRBV28 and TRBJ1-5; the match to TRBD1 covers 8 bases. V lost 9 bases to trimming and J lost 5 bases; unmatched junction nucleotides: 3. Germline-derived CDR1 and CDR2 are MDHEN and SYDVKM. The CDR3 has 12 amino acids. Drawing the rest from reference TRBV28 and TRBJ1-5, the complete variable domain is DVKVTQSSRYLVKRTGEKVFLECVQDMDHENMFWYRQDPGLGLRLIYFSYDVKMKEKGDIPEGYSVSREKKERFSLILESASTNQTSMYLCASWDRHQPQHFGDGTRLSIL.

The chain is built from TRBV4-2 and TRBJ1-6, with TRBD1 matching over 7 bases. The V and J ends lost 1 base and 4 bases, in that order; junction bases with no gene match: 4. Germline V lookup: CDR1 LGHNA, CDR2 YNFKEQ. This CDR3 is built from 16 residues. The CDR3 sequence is CASSQGQGRYNSPLHF. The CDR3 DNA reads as TGTGCCAGCAGCCAAGGACAGGGCCGGTATAATTCACCCCTCCACTTT.

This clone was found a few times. CDR3 loop: CASSPTGVTEAFF. Written as DNA, the CDR3 is TGTGCCAGCAGTCCTACAGGGGTCACTGAAGCTTTCTTT. The V and J genes are TRBV12-3 or TRBV12-4 and TRBJ1-1; TRBD1 aligns across 7 bases. This CDR3 region has 13 residues. V lost 5 bases, J lost 4 bases, and 4 bases stayed unmatched.

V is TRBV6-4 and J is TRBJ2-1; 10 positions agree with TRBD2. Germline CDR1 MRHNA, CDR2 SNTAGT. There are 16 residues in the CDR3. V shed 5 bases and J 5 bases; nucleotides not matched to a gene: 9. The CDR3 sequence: CASSPTSGIRNNEQFF. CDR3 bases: TGTGCCAGCAGTCCCACTAGCGGGATCCGGAACAATGAGCAGTTCTTC.

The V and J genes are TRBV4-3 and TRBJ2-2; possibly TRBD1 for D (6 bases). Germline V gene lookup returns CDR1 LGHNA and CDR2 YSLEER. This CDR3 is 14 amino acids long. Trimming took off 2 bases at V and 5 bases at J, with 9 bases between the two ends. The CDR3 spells CASSQRTDTGELFF. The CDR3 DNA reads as TGCGCCAGCAGCCAACGGACAGATACCGGGGAGCTGTTTTTT.

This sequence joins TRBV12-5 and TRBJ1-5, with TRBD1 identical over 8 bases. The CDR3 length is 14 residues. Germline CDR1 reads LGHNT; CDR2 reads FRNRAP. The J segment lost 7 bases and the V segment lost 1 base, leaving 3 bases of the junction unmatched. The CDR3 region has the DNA TGTGCTAGTGGTTTGGACAGGGGGTGGCAGCCCCAGCATTTT. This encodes CASGLDRGWQPQHF.

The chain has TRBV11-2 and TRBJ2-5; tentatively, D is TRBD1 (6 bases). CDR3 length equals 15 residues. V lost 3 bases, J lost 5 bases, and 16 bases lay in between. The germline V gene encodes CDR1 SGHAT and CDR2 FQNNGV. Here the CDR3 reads CASSFDRQIGETQYF. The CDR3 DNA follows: TGTGCCAGCAGCTTCGACAGGCAGATCGGGGAGACCCAGTACTTC.

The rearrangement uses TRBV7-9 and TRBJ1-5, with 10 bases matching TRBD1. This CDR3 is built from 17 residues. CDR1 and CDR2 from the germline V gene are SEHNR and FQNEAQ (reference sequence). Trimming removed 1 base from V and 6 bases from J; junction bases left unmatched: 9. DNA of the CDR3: TGTGCCAGCAGCTTAGTCACCGGGACAGGGGATGTTCAGCCCCAGCATTTT. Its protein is CASSLVTGTGDVQPQHF.

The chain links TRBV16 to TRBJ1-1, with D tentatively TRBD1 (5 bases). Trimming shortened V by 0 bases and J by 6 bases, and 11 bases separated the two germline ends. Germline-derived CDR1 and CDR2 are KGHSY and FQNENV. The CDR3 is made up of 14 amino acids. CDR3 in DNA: TGTGCCAGCAGCCAATCGGTTCAGGGCCCTGAAGCTTTCTTT. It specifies CASSQSVQGPEAFF.

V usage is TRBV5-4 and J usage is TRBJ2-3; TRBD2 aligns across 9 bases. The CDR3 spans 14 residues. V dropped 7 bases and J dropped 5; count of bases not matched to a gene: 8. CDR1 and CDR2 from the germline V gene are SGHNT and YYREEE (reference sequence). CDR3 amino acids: CASAGGRALDTQYF. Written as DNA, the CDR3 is TGTGCCAGCGCTGGCGGGAGGGCCTTAGATACGCAGTATTTT.

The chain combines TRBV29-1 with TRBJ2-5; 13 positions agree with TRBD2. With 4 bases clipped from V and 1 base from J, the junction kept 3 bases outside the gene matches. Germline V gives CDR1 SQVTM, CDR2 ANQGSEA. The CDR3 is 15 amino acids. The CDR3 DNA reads TGCAGCGTTGCCGGGACTAGCGGGACCCAAGAGACCCAGTACTTC. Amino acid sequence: CSVAGTSGTQETQYF. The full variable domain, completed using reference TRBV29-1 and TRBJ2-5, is SAVISQKPSRDICQRGTSLTIQCQVDSQVTMMFWYRQQPGQSLTLIATANQGSEATYESGFVIDKFPISRPNLTFSTLTVSNMSPEDSSIYLCSVAGTSGTQETQYFGPGTRLLVL.

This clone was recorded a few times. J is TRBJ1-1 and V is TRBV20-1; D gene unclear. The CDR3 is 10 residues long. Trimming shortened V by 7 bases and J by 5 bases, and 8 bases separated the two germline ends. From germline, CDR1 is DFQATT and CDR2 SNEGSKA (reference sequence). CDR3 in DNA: TGCAGTGTAGCTGGGACTGAAGCTTTCTTT. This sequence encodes CSVAGTEAFF.

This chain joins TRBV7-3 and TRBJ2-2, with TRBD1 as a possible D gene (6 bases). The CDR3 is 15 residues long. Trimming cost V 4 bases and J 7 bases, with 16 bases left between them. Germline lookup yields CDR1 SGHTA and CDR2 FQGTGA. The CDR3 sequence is CASSSSTGIGGELFF. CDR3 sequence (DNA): TGTGCCAGCAGCTCATCAACAGGGATTGGCGGGGAGCTGTTTTTT. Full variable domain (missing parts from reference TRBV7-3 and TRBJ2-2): GAGVSQTPSNKVTEKGKYVELRCDPISGHTALYWYRQSLGQGPEFLIYFQGTGAADDSGLPNDRFFAVRPEGSVSTLKIQRTERGDSAVYLCASSSSTGIGGELFFGEGSRLTVL.

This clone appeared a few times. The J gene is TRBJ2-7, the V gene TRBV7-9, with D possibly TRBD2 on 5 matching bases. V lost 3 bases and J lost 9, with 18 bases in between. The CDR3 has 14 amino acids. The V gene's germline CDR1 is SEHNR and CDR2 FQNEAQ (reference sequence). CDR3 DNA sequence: TGTGCCAGCAGCTTTTTCCGCGCCCAAGGAGGGCAGTACTTC. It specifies CASSFFRAQGGQYF.

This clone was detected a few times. In DNA, the CDR3 is TGCGCCAGCAGCTTGGAGGCAGCCCGGGAAGATGGAGCTTTCTTT. It codes for CASSLEAAREDGAFF. The genes are TRBV5-1 and TRBJ1-1, with D uncertain. This CDR3 is 15 amino acids long. V lost 0 bases and J 10 bases, leaving 19 bases between the germline ends. Looked up from germline, CDR1 is SGHRS and CDR2 is YFSETQ.

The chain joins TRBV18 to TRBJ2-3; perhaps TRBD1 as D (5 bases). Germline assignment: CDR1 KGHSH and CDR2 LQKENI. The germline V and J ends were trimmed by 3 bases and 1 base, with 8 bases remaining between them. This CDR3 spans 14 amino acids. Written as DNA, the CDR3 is TGTGCCAGCTCACCGGTAGGGGGCACAGATACGCAGTATTTT. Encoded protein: CASSPVGGTDTQYF.

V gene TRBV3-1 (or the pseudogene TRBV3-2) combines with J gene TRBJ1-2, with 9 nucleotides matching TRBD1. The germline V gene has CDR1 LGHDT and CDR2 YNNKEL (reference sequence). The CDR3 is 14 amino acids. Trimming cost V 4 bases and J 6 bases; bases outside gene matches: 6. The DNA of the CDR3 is TGTGCCAGCAGCCTCACAGGGGGCACTGATGGCTACACCTTC. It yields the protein CASSLTGGTDGYTF.

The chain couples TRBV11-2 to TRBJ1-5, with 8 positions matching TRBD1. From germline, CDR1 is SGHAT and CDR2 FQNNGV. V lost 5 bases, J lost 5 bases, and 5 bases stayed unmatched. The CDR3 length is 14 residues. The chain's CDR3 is CASSAGQEYQPQHF. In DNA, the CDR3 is TGTGCCAGCAGCGCGGGACAGGAGTATCAGCCCCAGCATTTT.